One and the same sample provided the 4 T cell receptor beta chains below, sequenced in a study of beta chain features in type 1 diabetes. The antigens these receptors bind are not known. Reverse transcription of all isolated RNA meant that expressed TCRB transcripts were sequenced. Sequencing used immunoSEQ multiplex PCR; TCRdb keeps in-frame clones, though not all of them. The table includes some 160,000 clones, 8.5% to 10% detected once. Study outcomes and limitations: TCRB CDR3s from Type 1 diabetes patients were moderately but significantly shorter in all four CD4+ subsets.

Sequenced: central memory CD4+ T cells from blood. The receptors were gathered from a woman aged 30 to 39 with type 1 diabetes.

This clone was counted a few times. The J gene is TRBJ1-1, the V gene TRBV11-2; the D is unclear. The CDR3 contains 14 residues. Trimming stripped 3 bases from V and 1 base from J, with 9 bases between. Germline assignment: CDR1 SGHAT and CDR2 FQNNGV. In nucleotides, the CDR3 is TGTGCCAGCAGCTTCAAATCAGGGAACACTGAAGCTTTCTTT. The encoded protein is CASSFKSGNTEAFF. Full variable domain (outside the CDR3, taken from reference TRBV11-2 and TRBJ1-1): EAGVAQSPRYKIIEKRQSVAFWCNPISGHATLYWYQQILGQGPKLLIQFQNNGVVDDSQLPKDRFSAERLKGVDSTLKIQPAKLEDSAVYLCASSFKSGNTEAFFGQGTRLTVV.

The rearrangement joins TRBV2 to TRBJ2-7; D perhaps matches TRBD2 (5 bases). Germline V gene data show CDR1 as SNHLY and CDR2 as FYNNEI. The CDR3 contains 14 residues. Trimming took 2 bases from V and 1 from J, leaving 9 bases between them. As DNA, the CDR3 is TGTGCCAGCAGTGAAACCGGGGTTTCCTACGAGCAGTACTTC. As protein: CASSETGVSYEQYF.

The genes are TRBV6-1 and TRBJ2-2; 10 bases map to TRBD1. The CDR3 extends over 15 amino acids. Per germline, CDR1 MNHNS and CDR2 SASEGT. J lost 6 bases, V lost 6 bases, and 7 bases had no gene match. This CDR3 is CASSRDRGRSGELFF. Here the CDR3 DNA reads TGTGCCAGCAGCCGGGACAGGGGTAGATCCGGGGAGCTGTTTTTT.

This clone appeared a few times. J is TRBJ2-1 and V is TRBV5-1; tentatively, D is TRBD2 (5 bases). Germline lookup yields CDR1 SGHRS and CDR2 YFSETQ. The CDR3 is 12 amino acids. Trimming left V 7 bases short and J 8 bases short, with 13 bases between. The DNA of the CDR3 is TGCGCCAGCCGAACTAGTTTAGATGAGCAGTTCTTC. Protein sequence: CASRTSLDEQFF.